These 27 T cell receptor beta chains originate from one sample sequenced in a study of T cell responses to AZD1222 COVID-19 vaccine. This table comes from immunoSEQ multiplex PCR, and its TCRdb copy is limited to in-frame clones, with some not included. The repertoire holds about 190,000 clones, with roughly 90% as singletons. Source: peripheral blood, taken on day 0 of AZD1222 vaccination. Source of these receptors: an adult in good health.

This clone was seen a single time. This sequence joins TRBV5-1 and TRBJ1-1, with D unresolved. This CDR3 spans 16 amino acids. V was clipped by 0 bases and J by 1 base, with 13 bases between them. Germline CDR1 reads SGHRS; CDR2 reads YFSETQ. In DNA, the CDR3 is TGCGCCAGCAGCTTGGTTGGTCGGGTGGCGAACACTGAAGCTTTCTTT. Its protein product is CASSLVGRVANTEAFF. The full variable domain, with the rest looked up from reference TRBV5-1 and TRBJ1-1, is KAGVTQTPRYLIKTRGQQVTLSCSPISGHRSVSWYQQTPGQGLQFLFEYFSETQRNKGNFPGRFSGRQFSNSRSEMNVSTLELGDSALYLCASSLVGRVANTEAFFGQGTRLTVV.

The J gene is TRBJ2-5, the V gene TRBV5-1; 11 nucleotides line up with TRBD2. V lost 6 bases to trimming and J lost 4 bases; unmatched junction nucleotides: 17. Germline V gene lookup returns CDR1 SGHRS and CDR2 YFSETQ. This CDR3 is built from 18 residues. The DNA of the CDR3 is TGCGCCAGCACCTCTGGGGTTGGTACTAGCGGGAGTGGAGAGACCCAGTACTTC. Its translation is CASTSGVGTSGSGETQYF.

The rearrangement links TRBV4-3 to TRBJ1-1; D is ambiguous. Between the trimmed V and J ends, which lost 5 bases and 0 bases, there was a span of 10 bases. The germline CDR1 and CDR2 sequences are LGHNA and YSLEER. CDR3 length equals 14 residues. The CDR3 nucleotides are TGCGCCAGCAGCGTGTCAAGGATGAACACTGAAGCTTTCTTT. Its protein product is CASSVSRMNTEAFF.

The chain recombines TRBV2 with TRBJ1-2; D not resolved. V shed 9 bases and J shed 4 bases, with 9 bases lying between them. The CDR3 loop spans 11 amino acids. CDR1 and CDR2 (germline): SNHLY, FYNNEI. This chain's CDR3 is CASQTGYGYTF. DNA of the CDR3: TGTGCCAGTCAAACGGGCTATGGCTACACCTTC.

The V gene is TRBV5-3, the J gene TRBJ2-7, with a weak D call TRBD2 (7 bases). TRBV5-3 is an ORF, and what it does is uncertain. The V gene lost 0 bases and the J gene lost 4 bases, with 14 bases spanning the gap. The CDR3 is 15 residues long. The CDR3 region is CARSLANREGYEQYF. The CDR3 nucleotides are TGTGCCAGAAGCTTGGCTAACAGGGAGGGATACGAGCAGTACTTC.

The chain is built from TRBV12-5 and TRBJ2-5; 14 positions agree with TRBD2. The V segment lost 3 bases and the J segment 4 bases; nucleotides outside the gene matches: 7. CDR1 is LGHNT and CDR2 is FRNRAP in the germline V gene. This CDR3 is built from 17 residues. The CDR3 region is CASGFGGGLAGAETQYF. The CDR3 DNA reads TGTGCTAGTGGTTTCGGGGGGGGACTAGCGGGAGCAGAGACCCAGTACTTC. Supplemented by reference TRBV12-5 and TRBJ2-5, the full variable domain reads DARVTQTPRHKVTEMGQEVTMRCQPILGHNTVFWYRQTMMQGLELLAYFRNRAPLDDSGMPKDRFSAEMPDATLATLKIQPSEPRDSAVYFCASGFGGGLAGAETQYFGPGTRLLVL.

The chain has TRBV5-6 and TRBJ2-5, with 7 bases lining up with TRBD1. V lost 2 bases to trimming and J lost 2 bases; unmatched junction nucleotides: 3. Germline values: CDR1 SGHDT, CDR2 YYEEEE. This CDR3 has 14 residues. CDR3: CASSFWDSQETQYF. As DNA, the CDR3 is TGTGCCAGCAGCTTTTGGGACAGTCAAGAGACCCAGTACTTC.

This clone showed up just a few times. The gene calls are TRBV5-1 and TRBJ2-1; TRBD1 agrees at 10 bases. Germline CDR1 SGHRS, CDR2 YFSETQ. Trimming at V came to 3 bases and at J to 8 bases, leaving 8 bases not matched to a gene. The CDR3 runs to 15 residues. The chain's CDR3 is CASSSGTGAGDEQFF. In DNA form, the CDR3 reads TGCGCCAGCAGCTCCGGGACAGGGGCGGGTGATGAGCAGTTCTTC.

The CDR3 protein is CASRKGDRTTNEKLFF. CDR3 sequence (DNA): TGCGCCAGTAGAAAAGGGGACCGCACAACTAATGAAAAACTGTTTTTT. This rearrangement joins TRBV5-1 to TRBJ1-4; perhaps TRBD1 as D (5 bases). V shed 8 bases and J shed 0 bases, with 17 bases lying between them. Germline CDR1 SGHRS, CDR2 YFSETQ. This CDR3 contains 16 residues.

The rearrangement links TRBV6-2 or TRBV6-3 to TRBJ2-6; 8 positions agree with TRBD2. The CDR3 totals 17 residues. V lost 1 base and J lost 0; bases outside the gene matches: 2. Germline loops: CDR1 MNHEY, CDR2 SVGEGT. CDR3: CASSYLAGHSGANVLTF. The CDR3 DNA follows: TGTGCCAGCAGTTACTTAGCGGGACACTCTGGGGCCAACGTCCTGACTTTC.

This clone was recorded only once. This CDR3 is also generated by other DNA sequences in the sample. CDR3 region: CASSQLAGVYEQYF. The CDR3, as DNA: TGTGCCAGCAGCCAACTAGCGGGCGTTTACGAGCAGTACTTC. The J gene is TRBJ2-7, the V gene TRBV3-1 (or the pseudogene TRBV3-2), with 8 bases that match TRBD2. Per germline, CDR1 LGHDT and CDR2 YNNKEL (reference sequence). This CDR3 region has 14 residues. J lost 4 bases, V lost 2 bases, and 4 bases had no gene match.

The chain couples TRBV5-1 to TRBJ2-2, with 16 bases lining up with TRBD2. The CDR3 has 16 residues. V was clipped by 4 bases and J by 5 bases; unmatched bases: 2. Germline values: CDR1 SGHRS, CDR2 YFSETQ. The CDR3 DNA reads as TGCGCCAGCAGCCCGGGACTAGCGGGAGGGACCGGGGAGCTGTTTTTT. Its protein product is CASSPGLAGGTGELFF. Drawing the rest from reference TRBV5-1 and TRBJ2-2, the complete variable domain is KAGVTQTPRYLIKTRGQQVTLSCSPISGHRSVSWYQQTPGQGLQFLFEYFSETQRNKGNFPGRFSGRQFSNSRSEMNVSTLELGDSALYLCASSPGLAGGTGELFFGEGSRLTVL.

The rearrangement joins TRBV27 to TRBJ1-5, with D hard to call. There are 13 residues in the CDR3. The V and J ends lost 2 bases and 3 bases respectively, with 5 bases between them. Germline V gene sequence: CDR1 MNHEY, CDR2 SMNVEV (reference sequence). The CDR3 loop reads CASSLKLNQPQHF. The CDR3 nucleotides read TGTGCCAGCAGTTTAAAACTCAATCAGCCCCAGCATTTT.

V is TRBV5-1 and J is TRBJ2-7; TRBD2 agrees at 10 bases. Germline loops: CDR1 SGHRS, CDR2 YFSETQ. The CDR3 has 14 amino acids. Trimming at V came to 4 bases and at J to 4 bases, leaving 5 bases not matched to a gene. The CDR3 loop reads CASSQGLAPYEQYF. The CDR3 nucleotides are TGCGCCAGCAGCCAGGGACTAGCGCCTTACGAGCAGTACTTC.

The chain carries TRBV2 and TRBJ2-2; 10 nucleotides match TRBD1. Germline V gene data show CDR1 as SNHLY and CDR2 as FYNNEI. The CDR3 is 15 residues long. V shed 7 bases, J shed 6 bases, and the junction held 8 bases outside the gene matches. CDR3 nucleotide sequence: TGTGCCAGCATCTTAGACAGGGGGCGGCCCGGGGAGCTGTTTTTT. It encodes CASILDRGRPGELFF. Full variable domain (outside the CDR3, taken from reference TRBV2 and TRBJ2-2): EPEVTQTPSHQVTQMGQEVILRCVPISNHLYFYWYRQILGQKVEFLVSFYNNEISEKSEIFDDQFSVERPDGSNFTLKIRSTKLEDSAMYFCASILDRGRPGELFFGEGSRLTVL.

J is TRBJ2-5 and V is TRBV15; D is undetermined. Deletions cut 1 base from V and 2 bases from J, with 11 bases between. The CDR3 has 15 amino acids. Germline assignment: CDR1 LNHNV and CDR2 YYDKDF (reference sequence). This chain's CDR3 is CATSRGGLRQETQYF. For the CDR3, the DNA is TGTGCCACCAGCAGAGGTGGGCTTAGACAAGAGACCCAGTACTTC.

V usage is TRBV20-1 and J usage is TRBJ2-2, with a tentative D call TRBD2 (6 bases). Trimming removed 3 bases from V and 3 bases from J, with 17 bases in between. Looked up from germline, CDR1 is DFQATT and CDR2 is SNEGSKA (reference sequence). There are 16 residues in the CDR3. The CDR3 loop is CSASNWEAPDTGELFF. Here the CDR3 DNA reads TGCAGTGCTAGTAACTGGGAGGCCCCGGACACCGGGGAGCTGTTTTTT.

This chain joins TRBV6-5 and TRBJ1-1; unclear D gene. In germline, CDR1 is MNHEY, CDR2 SVGAGI. This CDR3 region has 12 residues. V was clipped by 5 bases and J by 7 bases, with 11 bases between them. CDR3 protein: CASSTITDEAFF. The CDR3 DNA is TGTGCCAGCAGTACCATCACAGATGAAGCTTTCTTT.

V usage is TRBV29-1 and J usage is TRBJ2-1; 16 bases are shared with TRBD2. The V gene's germline CDR1 is SQVTM and CDR2 ANQGSEA. The CDR3 is 14 residues long. Germline trimming cut 7 bases from V and 9 bases from J; bases unmatched to any gene: 6. CDR3 sequence: CSAPGLAGGREQFF. CDR3 DNA sequence: TGCAGCGCTCCGGGACTAGCGGGAGGGCGTGAGCAGTTCTTC.

The gene calls are TRBV29-1 and TRBJ1-1; tentatively, D is TRBD1 (6 bases). Trimming removed 7 bases at V and 3 bases at J, with 18 bases between. This CDR3 spans 14 amino acids. The germline V gene has CDR1 SQVTM and CDR2 ANQGSEA. In DNA, the CDR3 is TGCAGCGGCCTGTTTACAGGGCCCGACACTGAAGCTTTCTTT. It is translated as CSGLFTGPDTEAFF.

J is TRBJ2-3 and V is TRBV2, with 7 positions matching TRBD2. V shed 7 bases, J shed 2 bases, and the junction held 9 bases outside the gene matches. The germline gives CDR1 SNHLY, CDR2 FYNNEI. The CDR3 is 15 amino acids. CDR3: CASMYGGSSTDTQYF. The CDR3 region has the DNA TGTGCCAGCATGTACGGCGGGAGTTCCACAGATACGCAGTATTTT.

The rearrangement uses TRBV19 and TRBJ1-1; D is unresolved. Trimming left V 4 bases short and J 3 bases short, with 6 bases between. Germline assignment: CDR1 LNHDA and CDR2 SQIVND (reference sequence). The CDR3 sequence is 12 residues long. The DNA of the CDR3 is TGTGCCAGTAGTACCCATGACACTGAAGCTTTCTTT. Its translation is CASSTHDTEAFF.

The chain carries TRBV19 and TRBJ2-7; 10 nucleotides align to TRBD2. This CDR3 is built from 15 residues. Germline V gene sequence: CDR1 LNHDA, CDR2 SQIVND (reference sequence). The junction had 5 bases not matched to a gene; V was cut back by 2 bases and J by 4 bases. The CDR3 DNA reads as TGTGCCAGTAGTATAACCCTAGCGGGAGTGTACGAGCAGTACTTC. It specifies CASSITLAGVYEQYF.

V usage is TRBV4-3 and J usage is TRBJ2-2; tentatively, D is TRBD1 or TRBD2 (5 bases each). In germline, CDR1 is LGHNA, CDR2 YSLEER. V lost 2 bases and J 3 bases, leaving 16 bases between the germline ends. CDR3 length: 17 residues. CDR3 residues: CASSQMGGTKDTGELFF. CDR3 coding DNA: TGCGCCAGCAGCCAAATGGGTGGGACCAAGGACACCGGGGAGCTGTTTTTT.

The chain uses TRBV13 and TRBJ1-1; D gene uncertain. The CDR3 spans 14 residues. CDR1 and CDR2 from the germline V gene are PRHDT and FYEKMQ (reference sequence). V gave up 2 bases and J gave up 6 bases, with 13 bases separating them. The CDR3 DNA sequence: TGTGCCAGCAGCTTAAAGCCCGCCGGGGCTGAAGCTTTCTTT. It translates to CASSLKPAGAEAFF.

The rearrangement links TRBV4-1 to TRBJ1-2; 7 nucleotides agree with TRBD1. CDR1 is MGHRA, CDR2 YSYEKL, per germline. The ends lost 2 bases at V and 7 bases at J; junction bases unmatched: 10. This CDR3 has 15 residues. Written as DNA, the CDR3 is TGCGCCAGCAGCCAATTAACAGGGGCCGCCGGTGGCTACACCTTC. Protein: CASSQLTGAAGGYTF.

The chain links TRBV3-1 (or the pseudogene TRBV3-2) to TRBJ2-5, with 15 bases fitting TRBD2. V dropped 4 bases and J dropped 0; count of bases not matched to a gene: 9. This CDR3 has 19 amino acids. The V gene's germline CDR1 is LGHDT and CDR2 YNNKEL (reference sequence). In DNA form, the CDR3 reads TGTGCCAGCAGCCTCCGCCCGGGACTAGCGGGAGGCCACCAAGAGACCCAGTACTTC. Its protein is CASSLRPGLAGGHQETQYF.